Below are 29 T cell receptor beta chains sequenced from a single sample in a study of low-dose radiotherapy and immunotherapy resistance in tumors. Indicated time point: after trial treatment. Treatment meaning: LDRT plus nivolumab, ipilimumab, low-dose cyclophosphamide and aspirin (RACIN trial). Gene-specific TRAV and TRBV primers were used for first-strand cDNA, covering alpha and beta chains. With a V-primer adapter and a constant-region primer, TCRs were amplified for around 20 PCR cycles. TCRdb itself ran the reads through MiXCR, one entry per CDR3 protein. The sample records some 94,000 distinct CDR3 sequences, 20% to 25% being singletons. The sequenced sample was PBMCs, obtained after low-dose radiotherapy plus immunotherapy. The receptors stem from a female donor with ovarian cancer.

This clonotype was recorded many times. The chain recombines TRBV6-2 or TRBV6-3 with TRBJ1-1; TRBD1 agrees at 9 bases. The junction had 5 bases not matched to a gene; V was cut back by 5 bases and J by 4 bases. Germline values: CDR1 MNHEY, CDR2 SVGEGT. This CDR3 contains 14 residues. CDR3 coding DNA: TGTGCCAGCAGTGCTAGGACAGGGGCCACTGAAGCTTTCTTT. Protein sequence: CASSARTGATEAFF.

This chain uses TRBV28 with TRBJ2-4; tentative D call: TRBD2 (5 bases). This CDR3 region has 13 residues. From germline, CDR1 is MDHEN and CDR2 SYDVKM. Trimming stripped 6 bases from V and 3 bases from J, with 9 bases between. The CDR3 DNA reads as TGTGCCAGCAGCACCGGGGACAAAAACATTCAGTACTTC. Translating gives CASSTGDKNIQYF.

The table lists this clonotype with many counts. The CDR3 DNA reads TGTGCCAGCAGCCACATAAGATCGGGGCGGGATCAGCCCCAGCATTTT. Protein sequence: CASSHIRSGRDQPQHF. The genes are TRBV7-8 and TRBJ1-5; D might be TRBD1 (5 bases). CDR3 length equals 16 residues. CDR1 and CDR2 from the germline V gene are SGHVS and FQNEAQ. Trimming stripped 5 bases from V and 5 bases from J, with 19 bases between.

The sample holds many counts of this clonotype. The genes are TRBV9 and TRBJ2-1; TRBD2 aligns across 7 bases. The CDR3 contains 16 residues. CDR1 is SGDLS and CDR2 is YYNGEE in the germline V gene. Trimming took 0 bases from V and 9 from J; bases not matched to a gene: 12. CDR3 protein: CASSVGAVGGWLEQFF. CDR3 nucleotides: TGTGCCAGCAGCGTAGGGGCGGTCGGGGGGTGGCTTGAGCAGTTCTTC.

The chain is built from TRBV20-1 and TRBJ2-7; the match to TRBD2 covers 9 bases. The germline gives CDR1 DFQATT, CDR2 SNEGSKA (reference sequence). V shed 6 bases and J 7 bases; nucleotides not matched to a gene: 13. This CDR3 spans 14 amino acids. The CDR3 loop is CSALHASGAREQYF. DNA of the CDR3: TGCAGTGCCCTACATGCTAGCGGGGCGCGGGAGCAGTACTTC.

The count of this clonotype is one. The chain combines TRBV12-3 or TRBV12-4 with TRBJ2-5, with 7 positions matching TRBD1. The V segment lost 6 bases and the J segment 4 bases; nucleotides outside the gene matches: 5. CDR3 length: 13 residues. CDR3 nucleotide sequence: TGTGCCAGCAGGCCACAGGGGTCAGAGACCCAGTACTTC. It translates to CASRPQGSETQYF.

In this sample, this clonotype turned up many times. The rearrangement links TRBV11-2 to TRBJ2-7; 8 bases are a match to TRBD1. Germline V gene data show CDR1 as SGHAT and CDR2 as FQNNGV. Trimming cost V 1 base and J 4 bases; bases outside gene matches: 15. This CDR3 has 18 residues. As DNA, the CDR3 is TGTGCCAGCAGCTTAGGGACAGGGATCTATTCAGTGACGTACGAGCAGTACTTC. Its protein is CASSLGTGIYSVTYEQYF.

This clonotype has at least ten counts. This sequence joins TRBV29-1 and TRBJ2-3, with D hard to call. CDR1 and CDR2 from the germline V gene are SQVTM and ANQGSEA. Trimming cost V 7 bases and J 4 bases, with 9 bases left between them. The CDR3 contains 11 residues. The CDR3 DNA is TGCAGCGCGAGTGCTCCAGATACGCAGTATTTT. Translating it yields CSASAPDTQYF.

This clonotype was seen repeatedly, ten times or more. The CDR3 region is CASSQDPSGYTDTQYF. Written as DNA, the CDR3 is TGCGCCAGCAGCCAAGATCCTAGCGGATACACAGATACGCAGTATTTT. The V and J genes are TRBV1 and TRBJ2-3; the table's D call of TRBD2 was not tested on the DNA. TRBV1 is a pseudogene segment. This CDR3 spans 16 amino acids.

This CDR3 is CASTRDRAYGYTF. In DNA form, the CDR3 reads TGTGCCAGCACCAGGGACAGGGCATATGGCTACACCTTC. The J gene is TRBJ1-2, the V gene TRBV2, with 9 positions matching TRBD1. Germline-derived CDR1 and CDR2 are SNHLY and FYNNEI. The CDR3 runs 13 residues. V gave up 7 bases and J gave up 5 bases; unmatched junction bases: 5.

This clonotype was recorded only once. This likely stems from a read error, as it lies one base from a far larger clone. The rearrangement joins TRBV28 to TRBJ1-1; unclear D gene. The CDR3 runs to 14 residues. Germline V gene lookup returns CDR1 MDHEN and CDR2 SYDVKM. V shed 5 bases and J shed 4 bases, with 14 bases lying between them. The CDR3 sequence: CASSEEGKATEAFF. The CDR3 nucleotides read TGTGCCAGCAGTGAGGAGGGAAAGGCCACTGAAGCTTTCTTT. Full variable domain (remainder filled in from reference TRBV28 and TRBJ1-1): DVKVTQSSRYLVKRTGEKVFLECVQDMDHENMFWYRQDPGLGLRLIYFSYDVKMKEKGDIPEGYSVSREKKERFSLILESASTNQTSMYLCASSEEGKATEAFFGQGTRLTVV.

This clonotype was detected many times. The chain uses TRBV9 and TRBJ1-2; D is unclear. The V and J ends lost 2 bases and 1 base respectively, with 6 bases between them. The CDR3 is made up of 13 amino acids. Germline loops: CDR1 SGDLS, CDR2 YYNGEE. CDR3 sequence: CASSVGDNYGYTF. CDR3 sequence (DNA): TGTGCCAGCAGCGTTGGGGATAACTATGGCTACACCTTC.

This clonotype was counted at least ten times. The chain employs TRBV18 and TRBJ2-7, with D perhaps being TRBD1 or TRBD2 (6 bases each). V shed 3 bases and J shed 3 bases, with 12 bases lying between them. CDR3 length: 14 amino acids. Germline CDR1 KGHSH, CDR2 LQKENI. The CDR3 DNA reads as TGTGCCAGCTCACCGGCCAGGGGACTCTACGAGCAGTACTTC. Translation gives CASSPARGLYEQYF.

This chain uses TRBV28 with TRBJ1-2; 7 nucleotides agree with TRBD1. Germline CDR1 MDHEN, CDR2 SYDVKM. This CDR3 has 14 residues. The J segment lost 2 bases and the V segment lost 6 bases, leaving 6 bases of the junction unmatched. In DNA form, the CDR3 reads TGTGCCAGCAGGCTAAGGGGGCCCAACTATGGCTACACCTTC. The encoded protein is CASRLRGPNYGYTF.

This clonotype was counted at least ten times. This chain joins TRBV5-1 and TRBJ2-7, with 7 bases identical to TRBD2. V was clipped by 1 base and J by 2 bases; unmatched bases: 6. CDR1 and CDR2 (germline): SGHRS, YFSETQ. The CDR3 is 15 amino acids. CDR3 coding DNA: TGCGCCAGCAGCTTGCTTGGGGGGGAGACCTACGAGCAGTACTTC. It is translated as CASSLLGGETYEQYF.

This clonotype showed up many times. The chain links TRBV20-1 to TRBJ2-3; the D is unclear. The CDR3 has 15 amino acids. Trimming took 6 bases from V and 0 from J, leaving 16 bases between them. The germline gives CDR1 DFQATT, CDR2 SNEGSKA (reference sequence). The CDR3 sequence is CSAPPDISSTDTQYF. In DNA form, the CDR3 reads TGCAGTGCACCTCCCGACATTTCTAGCACAGATACGCAGTATTTT.

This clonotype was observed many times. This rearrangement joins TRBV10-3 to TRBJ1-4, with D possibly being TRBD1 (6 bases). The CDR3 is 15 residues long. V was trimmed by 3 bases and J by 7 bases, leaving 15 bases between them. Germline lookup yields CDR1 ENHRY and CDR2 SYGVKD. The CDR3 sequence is CAISESAGAGEKLFF. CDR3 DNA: TGTGCCATCAGTGAATCGGCAGGGGCGGGTGAAAAACTGTTTTTT.

The CDR3 protein is CSAVPGTSGGILPEQYF. CDR3 DNA sequence: TGCAGTGCTGTCCCCGGGACTAGCGGGGGAATCCTTCCCGAGCAGTACTTC. J is TRBJ2-7 and V is TRBV20-1; the match to TRBD2 covers 14 bases. This CDR3 comprises 17 residues. The germline V gene has CDR1 DFQATT and CDR2 SNEGSKA (reference sequence). V shed 5 bases, J shed 6 bases, and the junction held 15 bases outside the gene matches.

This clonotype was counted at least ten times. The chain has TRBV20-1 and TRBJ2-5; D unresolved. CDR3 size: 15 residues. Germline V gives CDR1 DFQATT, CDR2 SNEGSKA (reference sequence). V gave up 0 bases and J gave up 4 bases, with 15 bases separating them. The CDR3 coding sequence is TGCAGTGCTAGAGATTTCGAATCCGCCAGAGAGACCCAGTACTTC. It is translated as CSARDFESARETQYF.

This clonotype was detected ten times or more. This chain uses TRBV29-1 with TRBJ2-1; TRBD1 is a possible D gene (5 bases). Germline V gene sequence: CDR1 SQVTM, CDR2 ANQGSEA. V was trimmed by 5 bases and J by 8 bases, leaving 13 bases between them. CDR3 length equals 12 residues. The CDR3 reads CSVWEAGHEQFF. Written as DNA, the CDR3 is TGCAGCGTTTGGGAAGCAGGGCATGAGCAGTTCTTC.

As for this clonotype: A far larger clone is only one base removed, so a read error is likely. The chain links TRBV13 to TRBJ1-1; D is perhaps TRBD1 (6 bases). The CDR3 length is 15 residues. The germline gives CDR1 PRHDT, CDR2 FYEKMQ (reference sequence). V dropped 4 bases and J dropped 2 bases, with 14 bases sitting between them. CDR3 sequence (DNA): TGTGCCAGCAGCTCCCGGGACACCAGAAACACTGAAGCTTTCTTT. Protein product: CASSSRDTRNTEAFF.

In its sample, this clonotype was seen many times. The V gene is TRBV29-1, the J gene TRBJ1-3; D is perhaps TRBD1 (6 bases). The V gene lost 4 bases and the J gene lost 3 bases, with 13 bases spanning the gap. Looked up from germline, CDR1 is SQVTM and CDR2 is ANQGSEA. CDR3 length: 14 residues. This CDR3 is CSVATTGSGNTIYF. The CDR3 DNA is TGCAGCGTTGCGACTACAGGGAGTGGAAACACCATATATTTT.

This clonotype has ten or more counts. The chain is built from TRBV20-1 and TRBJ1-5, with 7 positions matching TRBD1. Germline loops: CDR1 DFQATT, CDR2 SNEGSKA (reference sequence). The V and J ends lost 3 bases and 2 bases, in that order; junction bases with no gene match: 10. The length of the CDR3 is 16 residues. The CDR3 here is CSASRPGGRGNQPQHF. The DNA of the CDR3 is TGCAGTGCTAGTCGGCCAGGGGGACGCGGCAATCAGCCCCAGCATTTT.

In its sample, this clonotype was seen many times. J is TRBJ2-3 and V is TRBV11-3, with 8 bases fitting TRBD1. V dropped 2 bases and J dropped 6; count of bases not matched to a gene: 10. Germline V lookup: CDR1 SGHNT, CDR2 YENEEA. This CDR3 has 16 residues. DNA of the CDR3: TGTGCCAGCAGCTTAAGAGGGACAGGAGGGAGGGATACGCAGTATTTT. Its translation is CASSLRGTGGRDTQYF.

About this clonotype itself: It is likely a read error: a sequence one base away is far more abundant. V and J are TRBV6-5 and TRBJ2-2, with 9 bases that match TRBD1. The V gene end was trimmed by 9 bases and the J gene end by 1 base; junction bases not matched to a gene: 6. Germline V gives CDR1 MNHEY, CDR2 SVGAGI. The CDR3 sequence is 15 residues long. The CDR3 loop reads CARSAGQGNTGELFF. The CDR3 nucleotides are TGTGCCAGAAGTGCGGGACAGGGGAACACCGGGGAGCTGTTTTTT.

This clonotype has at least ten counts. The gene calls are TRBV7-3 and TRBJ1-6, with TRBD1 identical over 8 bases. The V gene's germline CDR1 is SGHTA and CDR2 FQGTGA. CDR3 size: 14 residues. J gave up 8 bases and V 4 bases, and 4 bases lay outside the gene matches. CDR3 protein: CASSSGQVYSPLHF. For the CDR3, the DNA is TGTGCCAGCAGCTCGGGACAGGTCTATTCACCCCTCCACTTT.

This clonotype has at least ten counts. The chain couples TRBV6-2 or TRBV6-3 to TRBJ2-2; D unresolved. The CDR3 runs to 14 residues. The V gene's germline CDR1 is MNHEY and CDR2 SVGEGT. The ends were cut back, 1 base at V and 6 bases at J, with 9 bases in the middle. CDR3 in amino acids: CASSYWSGPGELFF. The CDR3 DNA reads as TGTGCCAGCAGTTACTGGTCGGGCCCCGGGGAGCTGTTTTTT.

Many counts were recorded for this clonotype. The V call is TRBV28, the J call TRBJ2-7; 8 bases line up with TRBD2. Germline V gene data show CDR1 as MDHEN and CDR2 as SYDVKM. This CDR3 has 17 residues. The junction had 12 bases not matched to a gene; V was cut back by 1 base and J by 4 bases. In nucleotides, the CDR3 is TGTGCCAGCAGTTTATTGGACGGGAGGGAGAAGAGTTACGAGCAGTACTTC. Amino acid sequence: CASSLLDGREKSYEQYF.

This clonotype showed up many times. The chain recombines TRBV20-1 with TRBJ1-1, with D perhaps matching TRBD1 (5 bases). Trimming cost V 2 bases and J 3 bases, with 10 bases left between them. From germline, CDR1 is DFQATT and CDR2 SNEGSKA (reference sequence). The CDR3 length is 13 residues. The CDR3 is CSARWGKYTEAFF. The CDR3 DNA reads TGCAGTGCTAGATGGGGCAAATACACTGAAGCTTTCTTT.